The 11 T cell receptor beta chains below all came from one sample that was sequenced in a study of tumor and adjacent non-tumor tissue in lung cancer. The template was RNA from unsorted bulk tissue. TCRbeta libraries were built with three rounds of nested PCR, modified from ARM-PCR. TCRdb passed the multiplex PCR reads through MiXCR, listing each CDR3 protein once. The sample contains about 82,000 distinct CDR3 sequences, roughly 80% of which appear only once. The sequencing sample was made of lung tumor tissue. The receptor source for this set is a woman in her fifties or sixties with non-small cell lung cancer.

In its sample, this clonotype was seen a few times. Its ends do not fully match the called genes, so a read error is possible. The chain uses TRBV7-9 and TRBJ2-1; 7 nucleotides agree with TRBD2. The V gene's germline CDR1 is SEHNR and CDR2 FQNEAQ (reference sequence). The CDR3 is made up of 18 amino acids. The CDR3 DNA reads TGTGCCAGCAGCTTAGGTCCGGACTGGGCTAGCGGCTACAATGAGCAGATCTTT. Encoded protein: CASSLGPDWASGYNEQIF.

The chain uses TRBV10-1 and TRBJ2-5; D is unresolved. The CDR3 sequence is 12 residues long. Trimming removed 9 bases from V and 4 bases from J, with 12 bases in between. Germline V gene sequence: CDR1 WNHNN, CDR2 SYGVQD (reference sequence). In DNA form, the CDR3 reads TGCGCCAGAGCCACCATAAGAGAGACCCAGTACTTC. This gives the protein CARATIRETQYF.

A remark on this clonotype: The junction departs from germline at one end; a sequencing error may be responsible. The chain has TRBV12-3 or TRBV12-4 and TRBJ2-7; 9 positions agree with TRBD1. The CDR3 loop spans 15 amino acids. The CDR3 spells CVSSGGQGSIYEQYF. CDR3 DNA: TGTGTCAGCAGTGGAGGACAGGGGTCAATCTACGAGCAGTACTTC.

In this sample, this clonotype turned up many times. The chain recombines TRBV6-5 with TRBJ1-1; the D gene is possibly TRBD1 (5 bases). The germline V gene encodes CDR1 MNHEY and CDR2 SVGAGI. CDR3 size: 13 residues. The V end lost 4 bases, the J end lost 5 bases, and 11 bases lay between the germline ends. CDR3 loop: CASSWRGSTEAFF. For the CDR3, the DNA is TGTGCCAGCAGTTGGAGGGGATCGACTGAAGCTTTCTTT.

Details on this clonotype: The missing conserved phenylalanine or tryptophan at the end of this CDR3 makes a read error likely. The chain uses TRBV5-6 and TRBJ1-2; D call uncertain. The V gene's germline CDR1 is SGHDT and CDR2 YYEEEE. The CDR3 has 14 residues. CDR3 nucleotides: TGTACCAGCAGCTTGGGAAGCCCCGTTTATGGCTACACCTCC. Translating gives CTSSLGSPVYGYTS.

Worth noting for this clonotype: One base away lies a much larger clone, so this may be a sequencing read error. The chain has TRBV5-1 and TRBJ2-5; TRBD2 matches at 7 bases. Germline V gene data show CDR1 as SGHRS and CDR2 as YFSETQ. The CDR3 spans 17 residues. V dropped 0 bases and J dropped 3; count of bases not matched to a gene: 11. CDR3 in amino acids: CASSLGLRSGEKETQYF. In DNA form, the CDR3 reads TGCGCCAGCAGCTTGGGGCTGAGAAGCGGGGAGAAAGAGACCCAGTACTTC.

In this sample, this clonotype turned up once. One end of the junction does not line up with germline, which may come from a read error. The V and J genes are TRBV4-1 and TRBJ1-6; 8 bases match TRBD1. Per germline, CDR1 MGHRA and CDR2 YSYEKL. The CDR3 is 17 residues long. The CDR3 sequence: CSSSQVVDREWDSPLHF. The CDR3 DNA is TGCTCCAGCAGCCAAGTAGTGGACAGGGAGTGGGATTCACCCCTCCACTTT.

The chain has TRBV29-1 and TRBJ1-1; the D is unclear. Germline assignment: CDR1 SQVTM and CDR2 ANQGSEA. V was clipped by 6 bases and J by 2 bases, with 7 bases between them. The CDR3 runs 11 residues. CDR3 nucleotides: TGCAGCGTAGTACTTAACACTGAAGCTTTCTTT. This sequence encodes CSVVLNTEAFF. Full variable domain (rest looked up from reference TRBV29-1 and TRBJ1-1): SAVISQKPSRDICQRGTSLTIQCQVDSQVTMMFWYRQQPGQSLTLIATANQGSEATYESGFVIDKFPISRPNLTFSTLTVSNMSPEDSSIYLCSVVLNTEAFFGQGTRLTVV.

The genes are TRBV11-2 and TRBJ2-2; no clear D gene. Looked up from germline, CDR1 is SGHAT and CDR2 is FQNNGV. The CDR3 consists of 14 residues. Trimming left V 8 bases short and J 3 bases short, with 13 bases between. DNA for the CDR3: TGTGCCAGCGGCTACATTGGAGACACCGGGGAGCTGTTTTTT. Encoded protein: CASGYIGDTGELFF.

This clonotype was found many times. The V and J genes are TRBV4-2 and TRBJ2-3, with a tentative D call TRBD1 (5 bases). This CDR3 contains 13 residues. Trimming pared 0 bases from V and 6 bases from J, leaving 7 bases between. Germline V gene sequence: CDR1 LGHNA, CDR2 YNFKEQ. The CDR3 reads CASSQEGPDTQYF. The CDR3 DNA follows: TGTGCCAGCAGCCAAGAGGGGCCCGATACGCAGTATTTT.

The CDR3 bases are TGTGCCAGCCAGTTACCGGTACAGGGGGCCAACGAGCAGTACTTC. Translation: CASQLPVQGANEQYF. This rearrangement joins TRBV6-2 or TRBV6-3 to TRBJ2-7, with 9 bases identical to TRBD1. V shed 8 bases and J 5 bases; nucleotides not matched to a gene: 13. This CDR3 has 15 amino acids. The germline V gene encodes CDR1 MNHEY and CDR2 SVGEGT.